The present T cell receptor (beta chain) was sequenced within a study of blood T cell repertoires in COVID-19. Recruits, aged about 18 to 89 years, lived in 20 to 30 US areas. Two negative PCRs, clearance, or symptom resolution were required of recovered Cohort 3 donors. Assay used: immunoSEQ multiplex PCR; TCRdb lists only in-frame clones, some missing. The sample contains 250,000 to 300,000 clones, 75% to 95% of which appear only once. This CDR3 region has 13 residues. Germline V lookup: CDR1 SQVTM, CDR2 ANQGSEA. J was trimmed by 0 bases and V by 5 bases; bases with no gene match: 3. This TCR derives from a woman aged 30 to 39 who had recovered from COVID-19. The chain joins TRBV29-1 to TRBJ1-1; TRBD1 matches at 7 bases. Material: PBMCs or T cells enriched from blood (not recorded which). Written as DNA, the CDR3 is TGCAGCGTTTACAGGGGCCTGAACACTGAAGCTTTCTTT. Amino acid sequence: CSVYRGLNTEAFF.